Following are 20 T cell receptor beta chains from one sample sequenced in a study of beta chain features in type 1 diabetes. Expressed TCRB transcripts were sequenced after all isolated RNA was converted to cDNA. Assay used: immunoSEQ multiplex PCR; TCRdb lists only in-frame clones, some missing. The sample includes some 150,000 clones, 11% of them seen just once. The specimen sequenced was central memory CD4+ T cells from blood. Every receptor here comes from a man in his late teens or twenties in good health.

The chain combines TRBV7-2 with TRBJ1-1, with D uncertain. The CDR3 extends over 13 amino acids. CDR1 is SGHTA, CDR2 FQGNSA, per germline. The V end lost 0 bases, the J end lost 4 bases, and 6 bases lay between the germline ends. The CDR3 loop is CASSLAYSTEAFF. DNA for the CDR3: TGTGCCAGCAGCTTAGCGTATAGCACTGAAGCTTTCTTT.

Ten or more counts support this clone. This sequence joins TRBV5-4 and TRBJ2-3; the D gene could be TRBD1 or TRBD2 (5 bases each). From germline, CDR1 is SGHNT and CDR2 YYREEE (reference sequence). Between the trimmed V and J ends, which lost 2 bases and 2 bases, there was a span of 9 bases. CDR3 length: 14 amino acids. CDR3 loop: CASSLRDLTDTQYF. CDR3 DNA sequence: TGTGCCAGCAGCTTAAGGGACCTCACAGATACGCAGTATTTT.

The sample holds a few counts of this clone. The J gene is TRBJ2-2, the V gene TRBV5-1; no clear D gene. Germline assignment: CDR1 SGHRS and CDR2 YFSETQ. CDR3 length: 15 residues. Trimming removed 1 base at V and 7 bases at J, with 14 bases between. The CDR3: CASSLIDLKVGELFF. CDR3 nucleotides: TGCGCCAGCAGCTTGATTGACCTAAAGGTCGGGGAGCTGTTTTTT.

This CDR3 is CAVTDPNRLGYTF. Here the CDR3 DNA reads TGTGCCGTTACCGACCCCAATAGGCTGGGCTACACCTTC. The chain is built from TRBV5-4 and TRBJ1-2; D remains unclear. The V end lost 10 bases, the J end lost 8 bases, and 21 bases lay between the germline ends. CDR3 length: 13 residues. Looked up from germline, CDR1 is SGHNT and CDR2 is YYREEE (reference sequence).

This clone was counted a few times. The J gene is TRBJ2-7, the V gene TRBV5-1; no clear D gene. The CDR3 runs to 14 residues. Germline values: CDR1 SGHRS, CDR2 YFSETQ. V lost 0 bases and J lost 2, with 9 bases in between. The CDR3 nucleotides are TGCGCCAGCAGCTTGGCCTTGGAGCCCTACGAGCAGTACTTC. This codes for CASSLALEPYEQYF.

The chain is built from TRBV7-2 and TRBJ1-1; 11 bases are shared with TRBD1. The germline V gene encodes CDR1 SGHTA and CDR2 FQGNSA. The CDR3 sequence is 13 residues long. Trimming took 5 bases from V and 7 from J; bases not matched to a gene: 3. Written as DNA, the CDR3 is TGTGCCAGCAGCGAGGGGACAGGGGGTGAAGCTTTCTTT. Its translation: CASSEGTGGEAFF.

This clone has a handful of counts. The chain uses TRBV10-3 and TRBJ2-7, with TRBD2 matching over 8 bases. The CDR3 sequence is 16 residues long. V was pared by 3 bases and J by 1 base, with 8 bases of the junction left unmatched. Germline V gives CDR1 ENHRY, CDR2 SYGVKD. This CDR3 is CAISDRSLAGSYEQYF. CDR3 DNA: TGTGCCATCAGTGACAGAAGTCTAGCGGGTTCCTACGAGCAGTACTTC.

This chain links TRBV7-2 with TRBJ2-3; 10 bases agree with TRBD1. The V segment lost 1 base and the J segment 10 bases; nucleotides outside the gene matches: 8. The V gene's germline CDR1 is SGHTA and CDR2 FQGNSA. The CDR3 length is 15 residues. CDR3 DNA sequence: TGTGCCAGCAGCTTAGGGCAGGCGACAGGGGGCTCGCAGTATTTT. This codes for CASSLGQATGGSQYF.

For this clone: Different DNA sequences within this sample yield the same CDR3. V is TRBV29-1 and J is TRBJ1-2; D may be TRBD1 (5 bases). Germline V gives CDR1 SQVTM, CDR2 ANQGSEA. Trimming removed 6 bases at V and 6 bases at J, with 8 bases between. The CDR3 totals 10 residues. The CDR3 spells CSVGQNGYTF. CDR3 coding DNA: TGCAGCGTGGGGCAGAATGGCTACACCTTC.

This clone was recorded at least ten times. The gene calls are TRBV19 and TRBJ2-1; the D gene is possibly TRBD2 (6 bases). V was trimmed by 6 bases and J by 6 bases, leaving 12 bases between them. The CDR3 runs 13 residues. Germline lookup yields CDR1 LNHDA and CDR2 SQIVND (reference sequence). The chain's CDR3 is CASSSLGGNEQFF. The CDR3 DNA reads TGTGCCAGTAGCTCGCTCGGGGGCAATGAGCAGTTCTTC.

Only a few counts were recorded for this clone. The V call is TRBV11-2, the J call TRBJ1-2; no reliable D call. The CDR3 sequence is 12 residues long. The germline V gene encodes CDR1 SGHAT and CDR2 FQNNGV. V lost 0 bases, J lost 4 bases, and 3 bases lay in between. CDR3 region: CASSLEPYGYTF. CDR3 bases: TGTGCCAGCAGCTTAGAGCCCTATGGCTACACCTTC.

The CDR3 region has the DNA TGTGCCAGCAGTGGGGGTACAGTAAAAGAGACCCAGTACTTC. It translates to CASSGGTVKETQYF. The rearrangement links TRBV2 to TRBJ2-5; D uncertain. Germline CDR1 SNHLY, CDR2 FYNNEI. This CDR3 has 14 residues. The V end lost 4 bases, the J end lost 3 bases, and 12 bases lay between the germline ends.

This chain joins TRBV18 and TRBJ1-5; D gene ambiguous. The germline CDR1 and CDR2 sequences are KGHSH and LQKENI. This CDR3 spans 14 amino acids. With 1 base removed from V and 5 bases from J, the gap between germline ends came to 9 bases. The CDR3 loop reads CASSPQAHDQPQHF. CDR3 sequence (DNA): TGTGCCAGCTCACCACAGGCTCACGATCAGCCCCAGCATTTT.

This clone has just a few counts. The rearrangement uses TRBV7-2 and TRBJ1-5, with D unclear. The CDR3 length is 16 residues. V shed 1 base and J shed 2 bases, with 12 bases lying between them. Germline V lookup: CDR1 SGHTA, CDR2 FQGNSA. CDR3 amino acids: CASSLVENSGNQPQHF. The CDR3 coding sequence is TGTGCCAGCAGCTTAGTCGAGAACTCGGGCAATCAGCCCCAGCATTTT.

The sample holds many counts of this clone. The rearrangement uses TRBV30 and TRBJ2-7, with 8 bases identical to TRBD1. V lost 1 base to trimming and J lost 6 bases; unmatched junction nucleotides: 2. Germline-derived CDR1 and CDR2 are GTSNPN and SVGIG (reference sequence). The CDR3 sequence is 12 residues long. The CDR3 DNA is TGTGCCTGGAGTGGGACAGGGCTCGAGCAGTACTTC. This gives the protein CAWSGTGLEQYF.

In its sample, this clone was seen many times. V usage is TRBV7-2 and J usage is TRBJ1-2; no reliable D call. The germline CDR1 and CDR2 sequences are SGHTA and FQGNSA. Trimming removed 7 bases at V and 4 bases at J, with 16 bases between. The CDR3 has 14 amino acids. CDR3 DNA sequence: TGTGCCAGCACCAATGGTGGGTTTAGCTATGGCTACACCTTC. This sequence encodes CASTNGGFSYGYTF.

This clone was seen a handful of times. The chain couples TRBV15 to TRBJ1-2, with 9 bases fitting TRBD1. This CDR3 comprises 17 residues. J was trimmed by 4 bases and V by 3 bases; bases with no gene match: 12. Per germline, CDR1 LNHNV and CDR2 YYDKDF (reference sequence). CDR3 amino acids: CATSSLTGGARGYGYTF. For the CDR3, the DNA is TGTGCCACCAGCAGTCTCACAGGGGGCGCGAGGGGCTATGGCTACACCTTC.

The table lists this clone with a few counts. This chain uses TRBV7-3 with TRBJ2-5; D ambiguous. The V end was cut by 1 base, the J end by 1 base, with 10 bases between. This CDR3 is 15 amino acids long. Germline V gene lookup returns CDR1 SGHTA and CDR2 FQGTGA. The CDR3 is CASSLSVGFQETQYF. In DNA, the CDR3 is TGTGCCAGCAGCTTAAGCGTAGGGTTCCAAGAGACCCAGTACTTC.

V usage is TRBV2 and J usage is TRBJ2-5; the match to TRBD1 covers 10 bases. TRBJ2-7 matches the DNA end more closely, so the J call is doubtful. The CDR3 contains 14 residues. Germline V CDR1 and CDR2: SNHLY, FYNNEI. This CDR3 reads CASGRTGGGYEQYF. CDR3 nucleotide sequence: TGTGCCAGCGGGAGGACAGGGGGAGGCTACGAGCAGTACTTC.

This clone was observed a handful of times. The gene calls are TRBV11-2 and TRBJ2-5; 9 bases line up with TRBD1. Germline assignment: CDR1 SGHAT and CDR2 FQNNGV. V lost 8 bases, J lost 6 bases, and 13 bases stayed unmatched. The length of the CDR3 is 15 residues. The CDR3 DNA reads as TGTGCCAGCTCATCTCGACCGGGACAGGGAAAGACCCAGTACTTC. Protein product: CASSSRPGQGKTQYF.